This T cell receptor (beta chain) was identified during a study of blood T cell repertoires in COVID-19. Study-wide context: Samples of COVID-19 (acute and convalescent) were obtained from the United States, Italy and Spain. The analysed material was cDNA or gDNA that came from T cells, B-cell-depleted T cells, or PBMCs.

With 0 bases removed from V and 7 bases from J, the gap between germline ends came to 8 bases. Germline V gene lookup returns CDR1 KGHDR and CDR2 SFDVKD. The CDR3 covers 13 residues. In the study's own analysis: Nucleated cell number was recorded as an estimate derived from reference gene primer amplification. Using immunoSEQ multiplex PCR, the repertoire was profiled, and TCRdb retains in-frame clones only, with some absent. The V and J calls and the clone size are those of that table, but D and trimming were determined from the DNA. The data contain roughly 140,000 clones, 80% of them singletons. The sequence came from a man in his sixties with acute or convalescent COVID-19. V is TRBV24-1 and J is TRBJ1-1; D may be TRBD1 (5 bases). Sequenced: peripheral blood. CDR3 sequence (DNA): TGTGCCACCAGTGATTTGAGGGGCCGTGAAGCTTTCTTT. It is translated as CATSDLRGREAFF.